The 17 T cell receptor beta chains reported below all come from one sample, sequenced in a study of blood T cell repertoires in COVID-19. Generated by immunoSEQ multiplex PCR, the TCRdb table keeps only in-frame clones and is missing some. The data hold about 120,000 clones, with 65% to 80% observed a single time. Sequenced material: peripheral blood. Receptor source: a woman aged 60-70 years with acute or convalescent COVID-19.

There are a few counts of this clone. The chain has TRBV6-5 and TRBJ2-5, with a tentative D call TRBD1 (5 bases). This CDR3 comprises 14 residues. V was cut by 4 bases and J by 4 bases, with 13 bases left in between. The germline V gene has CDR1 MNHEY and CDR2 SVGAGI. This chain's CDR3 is CASSSFQGSETQYF. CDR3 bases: TGTGCCAGCAGTTCATTTCAGGGTTCAGAGACCCAGTACTTC.

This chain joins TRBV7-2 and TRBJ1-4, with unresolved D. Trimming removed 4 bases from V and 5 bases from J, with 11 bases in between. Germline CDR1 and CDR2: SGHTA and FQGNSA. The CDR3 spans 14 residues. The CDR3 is CASSSLSRNEKLFF. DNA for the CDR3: TGTGCCAGCAGCTCACTCTCGAGGAATGAAAAACTGTTTTTT.

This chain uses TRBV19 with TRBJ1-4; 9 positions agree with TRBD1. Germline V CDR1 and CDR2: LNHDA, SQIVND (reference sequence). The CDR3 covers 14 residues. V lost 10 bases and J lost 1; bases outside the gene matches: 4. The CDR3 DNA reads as TGTGCCACCTGGGACAGGGAAACTAATGAAAAACTGTTTTTT. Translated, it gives CATWDRETNEKLFF.

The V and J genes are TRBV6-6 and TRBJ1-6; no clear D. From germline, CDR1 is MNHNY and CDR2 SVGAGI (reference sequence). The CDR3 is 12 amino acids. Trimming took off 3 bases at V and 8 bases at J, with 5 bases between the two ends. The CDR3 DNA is TGTGCCAGCAGTTATCCCGATTCACCCCTCCACTTT. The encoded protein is CASSYPDSPLHF.

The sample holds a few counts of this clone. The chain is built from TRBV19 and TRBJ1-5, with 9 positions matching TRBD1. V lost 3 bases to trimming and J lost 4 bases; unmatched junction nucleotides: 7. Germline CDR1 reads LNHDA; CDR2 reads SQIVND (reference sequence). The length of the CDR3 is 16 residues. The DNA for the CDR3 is TGTGCCAGTAGTATCATGGGACAGGGTAAAAATCAGCCCCAGCATTTT. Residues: CASSIMGQGKNQPQHF.

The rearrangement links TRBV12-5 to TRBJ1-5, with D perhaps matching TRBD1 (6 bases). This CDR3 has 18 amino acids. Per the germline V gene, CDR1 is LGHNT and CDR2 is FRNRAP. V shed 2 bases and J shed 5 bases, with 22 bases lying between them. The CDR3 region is CASGLSRRRDISHQPQHF. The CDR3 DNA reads TGTGCTAGTGGTTTGTCTCGGCGAAGGGACATTAGTCATCAGCCCCAGCATTTT.

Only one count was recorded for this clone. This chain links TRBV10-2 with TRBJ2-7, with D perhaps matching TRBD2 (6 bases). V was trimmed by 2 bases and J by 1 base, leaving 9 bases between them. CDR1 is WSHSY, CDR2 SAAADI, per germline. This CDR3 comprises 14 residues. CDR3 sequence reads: CASSEVGGSYEQYF. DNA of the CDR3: TGCGCCAGCAGTGAGGTCGGGGGTTCCTACGAGCAGTACTTC.

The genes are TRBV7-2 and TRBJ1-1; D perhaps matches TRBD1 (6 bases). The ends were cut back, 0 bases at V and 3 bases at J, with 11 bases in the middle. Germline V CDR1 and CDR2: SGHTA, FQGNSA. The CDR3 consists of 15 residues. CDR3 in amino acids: CASSLALGGDTEAFF. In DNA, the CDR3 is TGTGCCAGCAGCTTAGCTTTAGGGGGGGACACTGAAGCTTTCTTT.

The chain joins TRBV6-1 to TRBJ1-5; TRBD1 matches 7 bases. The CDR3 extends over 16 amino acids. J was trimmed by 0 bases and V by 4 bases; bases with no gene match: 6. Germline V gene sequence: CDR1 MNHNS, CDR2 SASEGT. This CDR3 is CASSGGQTHSNQPQHF. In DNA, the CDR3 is TGTGCCAGCAGTGGGGGACAGACCCATAGCAATCAGCCCCAGCATTTT.

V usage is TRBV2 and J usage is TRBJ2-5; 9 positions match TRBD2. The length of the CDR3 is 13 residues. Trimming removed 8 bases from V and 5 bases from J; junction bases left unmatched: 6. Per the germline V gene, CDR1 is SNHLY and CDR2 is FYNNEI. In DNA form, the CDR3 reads TGTGCCAGCTATAGCGGGGGTGGGGAGACCCAGTACTTC. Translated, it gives CASYSGGGETQYF.

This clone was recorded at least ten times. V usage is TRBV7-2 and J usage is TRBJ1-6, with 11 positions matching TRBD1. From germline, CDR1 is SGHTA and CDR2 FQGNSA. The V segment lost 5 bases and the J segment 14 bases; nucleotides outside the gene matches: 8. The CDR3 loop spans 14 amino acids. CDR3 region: CASSPGTGGSTLHF. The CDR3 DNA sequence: TGTGCCAGCAGCCCGGGGACAGGGGGGTCCACCCTCCACTTT.

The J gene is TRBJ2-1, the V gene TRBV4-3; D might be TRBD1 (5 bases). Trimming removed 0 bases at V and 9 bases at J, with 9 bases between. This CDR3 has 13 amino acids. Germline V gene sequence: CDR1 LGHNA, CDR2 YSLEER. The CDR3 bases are TGCGCCAGCAGCCAAGAGACTGGGGCTGAGCAGTTCTTC. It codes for CASSQETGAEQFF.

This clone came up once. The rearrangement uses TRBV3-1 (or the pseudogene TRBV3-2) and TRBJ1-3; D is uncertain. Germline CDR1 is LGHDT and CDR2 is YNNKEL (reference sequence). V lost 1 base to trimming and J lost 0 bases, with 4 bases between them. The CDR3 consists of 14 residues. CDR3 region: CASSQASSGNTIYF. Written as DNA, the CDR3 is TGTGCCAGCAGCCAAGCGAGCTCTGGAAACACCATATATTTT.

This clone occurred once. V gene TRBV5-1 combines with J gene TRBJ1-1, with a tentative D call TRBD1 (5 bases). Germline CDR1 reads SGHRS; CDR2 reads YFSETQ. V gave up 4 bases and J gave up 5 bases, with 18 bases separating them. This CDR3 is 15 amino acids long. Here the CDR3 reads CASSDVLLKGTEAFF. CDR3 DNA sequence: TGCGCCAGCAGCGACGTGCTCTTAAAGGGGACTGAAGCTTTCTTT. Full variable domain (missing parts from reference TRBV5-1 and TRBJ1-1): KAGVTQTPRYLIKTRGQQVTLSCSPISGHRSVSWYQQTPGQGLQFLFEYFSETQRNKGNFPGRFSGRQFSNSRSEMNVSTLELGDSALYLCASSDVLLKGTEAFFGQGTRLTVV.

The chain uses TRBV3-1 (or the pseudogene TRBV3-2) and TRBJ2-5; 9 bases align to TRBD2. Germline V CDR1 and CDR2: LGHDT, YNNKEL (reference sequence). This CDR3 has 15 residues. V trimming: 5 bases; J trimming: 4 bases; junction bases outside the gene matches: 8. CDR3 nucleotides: TGTGCCAGCAGCTCCCCTGCTAGCGGGGCAGAGACCCAGTACTTC. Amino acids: CASSSPASGAETQYF.

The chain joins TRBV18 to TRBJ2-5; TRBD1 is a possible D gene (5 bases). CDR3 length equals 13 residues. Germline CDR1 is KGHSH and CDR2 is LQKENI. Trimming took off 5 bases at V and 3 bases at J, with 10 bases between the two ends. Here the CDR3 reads CASSNDRKETQYF. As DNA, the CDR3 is TGTGCCAGCTCAAACGACAGAAAAGAGACCCAGTACTTC.

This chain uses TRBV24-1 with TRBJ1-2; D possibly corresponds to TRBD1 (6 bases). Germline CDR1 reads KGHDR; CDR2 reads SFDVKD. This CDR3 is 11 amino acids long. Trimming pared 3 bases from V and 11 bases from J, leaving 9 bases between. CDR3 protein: CATSDLTGYTF. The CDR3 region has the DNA TGTGCCACCAGTGATCTGACAGGATACACCTTC.